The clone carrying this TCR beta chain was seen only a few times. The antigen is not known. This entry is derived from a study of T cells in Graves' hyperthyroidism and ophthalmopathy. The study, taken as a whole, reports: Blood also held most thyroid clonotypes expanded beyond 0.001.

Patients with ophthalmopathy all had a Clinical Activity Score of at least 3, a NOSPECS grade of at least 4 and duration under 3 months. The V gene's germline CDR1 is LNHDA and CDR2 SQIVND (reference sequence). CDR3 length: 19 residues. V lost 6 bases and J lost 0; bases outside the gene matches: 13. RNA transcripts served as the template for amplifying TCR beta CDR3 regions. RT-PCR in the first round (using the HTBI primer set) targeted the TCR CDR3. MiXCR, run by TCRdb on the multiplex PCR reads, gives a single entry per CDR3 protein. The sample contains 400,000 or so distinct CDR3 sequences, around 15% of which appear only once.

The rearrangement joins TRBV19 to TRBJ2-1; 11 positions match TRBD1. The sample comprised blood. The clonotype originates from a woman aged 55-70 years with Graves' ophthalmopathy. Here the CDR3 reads CASRNGGTGGIGSYNEQFF. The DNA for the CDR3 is TGTGCCAGTAGAAATGGGGGGACAGGGGGGATCGGCTCCTACAATGAGCAGTTCTTC.